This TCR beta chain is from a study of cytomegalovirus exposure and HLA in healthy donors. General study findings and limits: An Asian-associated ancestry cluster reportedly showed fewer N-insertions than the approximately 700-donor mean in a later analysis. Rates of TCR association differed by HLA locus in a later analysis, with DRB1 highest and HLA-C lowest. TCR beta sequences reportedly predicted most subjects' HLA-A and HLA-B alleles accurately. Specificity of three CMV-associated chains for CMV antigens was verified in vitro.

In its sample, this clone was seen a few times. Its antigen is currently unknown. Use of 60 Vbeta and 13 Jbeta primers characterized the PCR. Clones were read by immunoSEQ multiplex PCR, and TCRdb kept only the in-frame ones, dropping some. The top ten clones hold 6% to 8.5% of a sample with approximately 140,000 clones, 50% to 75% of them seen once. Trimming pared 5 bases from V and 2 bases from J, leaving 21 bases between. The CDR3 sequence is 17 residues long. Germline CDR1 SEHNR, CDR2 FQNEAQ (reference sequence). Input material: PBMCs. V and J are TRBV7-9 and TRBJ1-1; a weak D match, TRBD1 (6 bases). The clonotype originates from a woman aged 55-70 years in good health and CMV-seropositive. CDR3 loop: CASSPRRGEGINTEAFF. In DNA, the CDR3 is TGTGCCAGCAGCCCCCGAAGGGGGGAGGGGATTAACACTGAAGCTTTCTTT.